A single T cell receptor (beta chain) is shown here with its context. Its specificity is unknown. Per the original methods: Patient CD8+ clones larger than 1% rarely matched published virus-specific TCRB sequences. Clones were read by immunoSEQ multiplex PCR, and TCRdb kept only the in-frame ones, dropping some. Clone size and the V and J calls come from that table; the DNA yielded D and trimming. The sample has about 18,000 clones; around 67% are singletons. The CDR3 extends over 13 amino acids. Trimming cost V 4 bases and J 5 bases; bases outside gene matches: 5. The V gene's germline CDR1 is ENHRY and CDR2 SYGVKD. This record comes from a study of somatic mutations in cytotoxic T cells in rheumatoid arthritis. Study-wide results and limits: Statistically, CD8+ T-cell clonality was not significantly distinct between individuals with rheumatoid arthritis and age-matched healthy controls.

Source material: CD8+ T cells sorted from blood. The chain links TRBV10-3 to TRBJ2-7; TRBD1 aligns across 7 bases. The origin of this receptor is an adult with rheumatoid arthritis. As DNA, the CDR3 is TGTGCCATCAGTGTGACAGGGTCCGACGAGCAGTACTTC. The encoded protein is CAISVTGSDEQYF.